These T cell receptor beta chains were read from a single sample in a study of tumor-infiltrating lymphocytes in primary liver carcinoma. TCRdb processed the multiplex PCR reads anew with MiXCR; each CDR3 protein has one entry. Found here are around 330,000 distinct CDR3 sequences, 50% to 60% of them singletons; the top ten hold around 15%. Input material: peripheral blood. These receptors were collected from a woman in her thirties with primary liver carcinoma and hepatitis B virus infection. CDR3s include the opening cysteine and the closing phenylalanine or tryptophan. Each record gives: clone size, CDR3 length, D gene, V gene, J gene, CDR3 protein, CDR3 DNA. D genes are given only for firm matches. The listing skips clone size in some rows; elsewhere it reads once, few, many or a size class.

many	14	TRBD1	TRBV6-2/TRBV6-3	TRBJ2-7	CASSYRTGAYEQYF	TGTGCCAGCAGTTACCGGACAGGGGCCTACGAGCAGTACTTC
many	21	TRBD2	TRBV12-3/TRBV12-4	TRBJ2-7	CASSFSSAIVGPSGPNYEQYF	TGTGCCAGCAGTTTCAGTAGCGCTATAGTGGGCCCTAGCGGGCCAAACTACGAGCAGTACTTC
few	16	.	TRBV4-3	TRBJ2-1	CASSQDWRTIYNEQFF	TGCGCCAGCAGCCAAGACTGGCGGACCATTTACAATGAGCAGTTCTTC
many	12	.	TRBV6-2/TRBV6-3	TRBJ2-7	CASSVQIYEQYF	TGTGCCAGCAGCGTCCAGATTTACGAGCAGTACTTC
.	16	.	TRBV30	TRBJ2-1	CAWSVTRTQHGNEQFF	TGTGCCTGGAGTGTCACCCGGACCCAACATGGCAATGAGCAGTTCTTC
.	14	.	TRBV12-3/TRBV12-4	TRBJ1-1	CASSFYSGKTEAFF	TGTGCCAGCAGTTTCTATTCGGGTAAGACTGAAGCTTTCTTT
many	15	.	TRBV6-2/TRBV6-3	TRBJ2-1	CASTPVAEGFNEQFF	TGTGCCAGCACCCCTGTGGCCGAAGGATTCAATGAGCAGTTCTTC
.	14	TRBD2	TRBV10-3	TRBJ2-3	CTISESAGGDTQYF	TGTACCATCAGTGAGTCGGCGGGGGGAGATACGCAGTATTTT
many	13	TRBD1	TRBV4-2	TRBJ2-1	CASSRLLRQGKFF	TGTGCCAGCAGCCGGCTCTTGAGACAGGGGAAGTTCTTC
.	16	TRBD2	TRBV11-2	TRBJ2-7	CASSLAVGLAGGEQYF	TGTGCCAGCAGCTTAGCGGTGGGACTAGCGGGGGGAGAGCAGTACTTC
.	15	TRBD2	TRBV6-1	TRBJ2-7	CAISVGTSGPYVQYF	TGTGCCATCAGTGTCGGGACTAGCGGCCCCTACGTGCAGTACTTC
many	13	.	TRBV6-2/TRBV6-3	TRBJ1-2	CASSYSGRVGYTF	TGTGCCAGCAGTTACTCCGGCAGGGTCGGCTACACCTTC
.	15	.	TRBV11-1	TRBJ2-7	CASSLNQGKGIERYF	TGTGCCAGCAGCTTGAATCAGGGTAAGGGGATCGAGCGGTACTTC
.	17	TRBD1	TRBV4-1	TRBJ2-2	CASSTKTTGENTGELFF	TGCGCCAGCAGCACCAAAACAACAGGGGAAAACACCGGGGAGCTGTTTTTT
.	14	TRBD1	TRBV2	TRBJ1-2	CASHRSTGNYGYTF	TGTGCCAGCCACCGATCGACAGGGAACTATGGCTACACCTTC
.	13	.	TRBV29-1	TRBJ2-3	CSVERASTDTQYF	TGCAGCGTTGAGAGGGCTTCGACAGATACCCAGTATTTT
.	15	TRBD1	TRBV7-9	TRBJ1-1	CASSSRDRYYTEAFF	TGTGCCAGCAGCTCCCGGGACAGATATTACACTGAAGCTTTCTTT
few	18	.	TRBV14	TRBJ2-5	CASSQVPGGRRWSETQYF	TGTGCCAGCAGCCAAGTCCCAGGCGGCAGAAGATGGTCGGAGACCCAGTACTTC
.	13	.	TRBV11-2	TRBJ1-2	CVSSESPSYGYTF	TGTGTCAGCAGCGAAAGCCCCTCCTATGGGTACACCTTC
once	17	.	TRBV7-9	TRBJ2-5	CASGLALLSGPLETQYF	TGTGCCAGCGGCTTAGCCCTCTTATCAGGGCCCCTGGAGACCCAGTACTTC
many	14	TRBD1	TRBV29-1	TRBJ1-4	CSVADRAPNEKLFF	TGCAGCGTTGCCGACAGGGCACCTAATGAAAAACTGTTTTTT
few	16	TRBD2	TRBV4-1	TRBJ2-1	CASSQDEREPYNEQFF	TGCGCCAGCAGCCAAGATGAGCGGGAGCCTTACAATGAGCAGTTCTTC
.	14	.	TRBV21-1	TRBJ2-5	CASSKGHSEETQYF	TGTGCCAGCAGCAAAGGCCACAGCGAAGAGACCCAGTACTTC
.	15	.	TRBV7-9	TRBJ1-3	CASSWEGSAGNTIYF	TGTGCCAGCAGCTGGGAGGGTTCGGCTGGAAACACCATATATTTT
.	14	.	TRBV12-3/TRBV12-4	TRBJ2-5	CASTNLTRLGTQYF	TGTGCCAGCACCAACTTAACTAGACTAGGGACCCAGTACTTC
.	15	.	TRBV2	TRBJ1-1	CASEKGVGENTEAFF	TGTGCCAGCGAGAAGGGTGTTGGGGAGAACACTGAAGCTTTCTTT
.	16	TRBD1	TRBV11-2	TRBJ2-3	CAGSLGQGVFADTQYF	TGTGCCGGTAGCTTAGGACAGGGCGTTTTTGCAGATACGCAGTATTTT
.	11	.	TRBV29-1	TRBJ2-3	CSARRTDRKYF	TGCAGCGCCCGCCGCACAGATAGGAAGTATTTT
.	12	.	TRBV7-9	TRBJ2-7	CASSYRDYEQYF	TGTGCCAGCAGCTACAGAGACTACGAGCAGTACTTC
.	16	.	TRBV11-2	TRBJ2-3	CASSPQPSLAGGAQYF	TGTGCCAGCAGCCCCCAACCATCGCTAGCCGGCGGTGCGCAGTATTTT
.	14	TRBD1	TRBV18	TRBJ2-5	CACSPGQAQETQYF	TGTGCCTGCTCACCGGGACAGGCGCAAGAGACCCAGTACTTC
few	14	TRBD2	TRBV6-4	TRBJ2-1	CASKRTSERNEQFF	TGTGCCAGCAAAAGGACTAGCGAACGCAATGAGCAGTTCTTC